The clone carrying this T cell receptor beta chain was detected ten times or more. Combining iRepertoire HTBI primers with Arm-PCR of CDR3 regions, the authors built TCR beta libraries. TCRdb passed the multiplex PCR reads through MiXCR, listing each CDR3 protein once. Of a few hundred thousand distinct CDR3 sequences listed, around 17% are singletons. As for time point: newly diagnosed GD, antithyroid drugs for less than 3 months. Following extraction of RNA from PBMCs, that RNA was used to make the TCR library. The sample belongs to a study of regulatory T cells in long-lasting Graves disease. The wider study: Antithyroid drugs had been taken under 3 months by newly diagnosed Graves' patients.

This CDR3 is built from 13 residues. After removal of 3 bases from V and 14 bases from J, the junction contained 8 bases not matched to a gene. In germline, CDR1 is MGHRA, CDR2 YSYEKL. These sequences were also reported in another study, on T cells in Graves' hyperthyroidism and ophthalmopathy. That report adds: Most clonotypes expanded in thyroid above 0.001 were likewise present in blood. A 13 V-J signature model discriminated ophthalmopathy versus stable hyperthyroidism.

This chain uses TRBV4-1 with TRBJ1-4; 8 positions match TRBD1. The specimen was peripheral blood mononuclear cells (PBMCs), collected at new diagnosis, from a patient treated with antithyroid drugs. The source of this sequence is a middle-aged man with Graves disease. The CDR3, as DNA: TGCGCCAGCAGCCACAGAGAGGACAGGGATCTGTTTTTT. Residues: CASSHREDRDLFF.